The rows below give T cell receptor beta chains drawn from one sample of a study of shared clonotypes between healthy human individuals. Repertoires were generated with immunoSEQ multiplex PCR, while TCRdb's copy carries only in-frame clones and drops some. The sample yields approximately 500,000 clones, 60% to 80% seen once. The specimen sequenced was PBMCs. Every receptor here comes from a woman in her 40s in good health. Some clones in this sample may be carry-over from other donors' samples. Both conserved end residues are trimmed from each CDR3.

v_gene: TRBV18
j_gene: TRBJ2-1
CDR3aa: ASSPLRGTGDYNEQF

v_gene: TRBV7-2
j_gene: TRBJ2-2
CDR3aa: AVGQGANGELF

v_gene: TRBV7-2
j_gene: TRBJ1-6
CDR3aa: ASSPALGPTNSPLH

v_gene: TRBV30
j_gene: TRBJ1-5
CDR3aa: AWSKDIYNQPQH

v_gene: TRBV7-2
j_gene: TRBJ1-5
CDR3aa: ASSLEGTTNQPQH

v_gene: TRBV4-1
j_gene: TRBJ1-4
CDR3aa: ASSQTQGVFEKLF

v_gene: TRBV27
j_gene: TRBJ1-5
CDR3aa: ASSSWARDPLQPQH

v_gene: TRBV7-9
j_gene: TRBJ2-7
CDR3aa: ASSSPASGSREQY

v_gene: TRBV30
j_gene: TRBJ2-4
CDR3aa: AWIPDSRVSLAKNIQY

v_gene: TRBV30
j_gene: TRBJ1-3
CDR3aa: AWSAPNSGNTIY

v_gene: TRBV10-2
j_gene: TRBJ1-1
CDR3aa: ASRGGTEAF

v_gene: TRBV6-1
j_gene: TRBJ1-2
CDR3aa: ASREDRFYGYT

v_gene: TRBV9
j_gene: TRBJ2-3
CDR3aa: ASSPRTASTDTQY

v_gene: TRBV2
j_gene: TRBJ2-2
CDR3aa: ASNGQGANTGELF

v_gene: TRBV7-2
j_gene: TRBJ1-2
CDR3aa: ASSRPGQGAYGYT

v_gene: TRBV10-2
j_gene: TRBJ2-5
CDR3aa: ASTPGWLAGGGETQY